These 5 T cell receptor beta chains share one sample of origin, sequenced in a study of T cell changes during pregnancy in multiple sclerosis. Assay used: immunoSEQ multiplex PCR; TCRdb lists only in-frame clones, some missing. The sample shows almost 55,000 clones, more than 90% of them seen only once. The source was CD8+ T cells from peripheral blood mononuclear cells, collected before pregnancy. These receptors were collected from a female donor with multiple sclerosis, enrolled in a pregnancy study.

J is TRBJ2-7 and V is TRBV14, with D perhaps TRBD1 (6 bases). The CDR3 runs 13 residues. The germline CDR1 and CDR2 sequences are SGHDN and FVKESK. V lost 4 bases, J lost 1 base, and 8 bases lay in between. In nucleotides, the CDR3 is TGTGCCAGCAGCCTGAGGGGGTCCTACGAGCAGTACTTC. Protein: CASSLRGSYEQYF.

The J gene is TRBJ1-5, the V gene TRBV9; TRBD1 matches 11 bases. The CDR3 has 15 residues. Germline values: CDR1 SGDLS, CDR2 YYNGEE. J was trimmed by 8 bases and V by 4 bases; bases with no gene match: 8. The DNA of the CDR3 is TGTGCCAGCAGCTCAGCCGGGACAGGGGGAGAGCCCCAGCATTTT. It translates to CASSSAGTGGEPQHF.

The chain couples TRBV14 to TRBJ1-1, with a weak D call TRBD1 (5 bases). V was cut by 10 bases and J by 3 bases, with 15 bases left in between. The CDR3 length is 13 residues. Germline V gene data show CDR1 as SGHDN and CDR2 as FVKESK. As DNA, the CDR3 is TGTGCCACCAACCATTGGGGGGACACTGAAGCTTTCTTT. This encodes CATNHWGDTEAFF.

V usage is TRBV2 and J usage is TRBJ2-7; D possibly corresponds to TRBD1 (6 bases). Per germline, CDR1 SNHLY and CDR2 FYNNEI. The CDR3 loop spans 13 amino acids. Between the trimmed V and J ends, which lost 7 bases and 0 bases, there was a span of 10 bases. CDR3 loop: CASKQGHSYEQYF. The CDR3, as DNA: TGTGCCAGCAAGCAGGGGCACTCCTACGAGCAGTACTTC.

This chain uses TRBV7-7 with TRBJ2-3, with D tentatively TRBD2 (6 bases). CDR1 and CDR2 (germline): SSHAT, FNYEAQ (reference sequence). Deletions cut 5 bases from V and 2 bases from J, with 14 bases between. This CDR3 region has 15 residues. CDR3 region: CASSPRGIHTDTQYF. The CDR3, as DNA: TGTGCCAGCAGCCCCCGGGGGATTCACACAGATACGCAGTATTTT.